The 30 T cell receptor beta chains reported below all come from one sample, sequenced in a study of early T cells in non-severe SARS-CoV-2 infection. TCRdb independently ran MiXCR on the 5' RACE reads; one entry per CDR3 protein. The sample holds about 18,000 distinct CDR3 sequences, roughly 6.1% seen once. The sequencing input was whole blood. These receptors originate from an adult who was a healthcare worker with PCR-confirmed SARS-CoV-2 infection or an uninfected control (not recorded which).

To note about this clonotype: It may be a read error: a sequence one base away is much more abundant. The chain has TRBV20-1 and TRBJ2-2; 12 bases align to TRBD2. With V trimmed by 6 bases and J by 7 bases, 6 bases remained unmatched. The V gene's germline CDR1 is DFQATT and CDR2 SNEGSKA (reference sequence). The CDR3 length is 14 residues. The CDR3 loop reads CSARLAGVVGELFF. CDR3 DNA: TGCAGTGCCAGACTAGCGGGAGTCGTCGGGGAGCTGTTTTTT.

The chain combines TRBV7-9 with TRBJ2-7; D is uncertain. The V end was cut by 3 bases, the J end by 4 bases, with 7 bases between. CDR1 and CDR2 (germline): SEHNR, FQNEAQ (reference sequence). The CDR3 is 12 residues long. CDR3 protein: CASSFQVYEQYF. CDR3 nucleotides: TGTGCCAGCAGCTTCCAGGTGTACGAGCAGTACTTC.

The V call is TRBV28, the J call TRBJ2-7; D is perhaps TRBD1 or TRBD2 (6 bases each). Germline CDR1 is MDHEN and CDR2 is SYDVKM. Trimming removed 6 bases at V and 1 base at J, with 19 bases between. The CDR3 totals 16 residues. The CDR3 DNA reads TGTGCCAGCAGCACCCCTCGGGGGCAGAGTTCCTACGAGCAGTACTTC. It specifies CASSTPRGQSSYEQYF. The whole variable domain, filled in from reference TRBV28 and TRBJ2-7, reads DVKVTQSSRYLVKRTGEKVFLECVQDMDHENMFWYRQDPGLGLRLIYFSYDVKMKEKGDIPEGYSVSREKKERFSLILESASTNQTSMYLCASSTPRGQSSYEQYFGPGTRLTVT.

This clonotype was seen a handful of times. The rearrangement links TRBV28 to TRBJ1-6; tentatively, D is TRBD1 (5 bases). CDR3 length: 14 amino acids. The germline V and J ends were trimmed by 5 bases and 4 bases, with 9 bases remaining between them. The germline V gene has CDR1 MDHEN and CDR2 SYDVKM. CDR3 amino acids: CASSQGPYNSPLHF. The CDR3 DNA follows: TGTGCCAGCAGTCAGGGCCCTTATAATTCACCCCTCCACTTT.

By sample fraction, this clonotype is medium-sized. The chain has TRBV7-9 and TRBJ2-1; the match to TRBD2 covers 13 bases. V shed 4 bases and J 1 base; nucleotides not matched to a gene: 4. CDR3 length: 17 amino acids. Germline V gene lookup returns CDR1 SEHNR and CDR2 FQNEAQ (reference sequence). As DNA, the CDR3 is TGTGCCAGCAGCTCGGGACTAGCGGGACGATCCTACAATGAGCAGTTCTTC. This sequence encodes CASSSGLAGRSYNEQFF.

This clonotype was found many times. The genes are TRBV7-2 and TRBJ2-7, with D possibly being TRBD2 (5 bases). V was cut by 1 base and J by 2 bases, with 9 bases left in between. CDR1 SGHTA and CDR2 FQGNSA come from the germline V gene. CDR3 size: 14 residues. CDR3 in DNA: TGTGCCAGCAGCTTAGGGAGGTCCGCCTACGAGCAGTACTTC. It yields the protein CASSLGRSAYEQYF.

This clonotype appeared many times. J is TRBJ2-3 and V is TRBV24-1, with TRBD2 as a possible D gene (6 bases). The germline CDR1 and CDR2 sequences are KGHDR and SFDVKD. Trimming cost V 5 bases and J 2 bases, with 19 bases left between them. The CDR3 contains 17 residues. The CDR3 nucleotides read TGTGCCACCAGTGCCCCGCGGGACTCCTGGCACACAGATACGCAGTATTTT. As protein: CATSAPRDSWHTDTQYF.

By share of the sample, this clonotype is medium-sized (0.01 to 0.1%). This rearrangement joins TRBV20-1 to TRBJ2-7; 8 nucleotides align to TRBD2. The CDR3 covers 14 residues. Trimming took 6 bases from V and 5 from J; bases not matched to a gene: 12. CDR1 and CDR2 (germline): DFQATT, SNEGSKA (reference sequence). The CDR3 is CSAETGTSRDEQYF. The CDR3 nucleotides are TGCAGTGCAGAGACGGGGACTAGTAGGGACGAGCAGTACTTC.

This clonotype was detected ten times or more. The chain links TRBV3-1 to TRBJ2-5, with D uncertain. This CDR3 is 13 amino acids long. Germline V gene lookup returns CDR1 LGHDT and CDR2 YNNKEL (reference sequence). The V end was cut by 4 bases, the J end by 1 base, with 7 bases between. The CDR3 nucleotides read TGTGCCAGCAGCCCGGCTTTCCAAGAGACCCAGTACTTC. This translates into CASSPAFQETQYF.

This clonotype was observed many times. The CDR3 DNA is TGTGCCAGCAGACGGGACAGGGTCTTAAGCTACACCTTC. This translates into CASRRDRVLSYTF. The chain employs TRBV6-5 and TRBJ1-2; 9 nucleotides agree with TRBD1. The CDR3 extends over 13 amino acids. The V segment lost 6 bases and the J segment 9 bases; nucleotides outside the gene matches: 8. The germline V gene encodes CDR1 MNHEY and CDR2 SVGAGI.

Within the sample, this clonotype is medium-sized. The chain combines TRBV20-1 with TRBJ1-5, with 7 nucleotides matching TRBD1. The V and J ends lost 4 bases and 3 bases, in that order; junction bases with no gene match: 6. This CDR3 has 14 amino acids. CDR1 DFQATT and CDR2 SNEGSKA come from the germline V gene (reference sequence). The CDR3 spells CSAIGQANNQPQHF. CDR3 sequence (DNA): TGCAGTGCTATCGGACAGGCGAACAATCAGCCCCAGCATTTT.

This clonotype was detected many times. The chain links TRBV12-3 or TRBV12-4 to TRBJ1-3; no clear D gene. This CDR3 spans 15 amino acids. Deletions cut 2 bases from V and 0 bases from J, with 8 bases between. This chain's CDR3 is CASSLSRYSGNTIYF. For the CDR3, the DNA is TGTGCCAGCAGTTTAAGCCGGTACTCTGGAAACACCATATATTTT.

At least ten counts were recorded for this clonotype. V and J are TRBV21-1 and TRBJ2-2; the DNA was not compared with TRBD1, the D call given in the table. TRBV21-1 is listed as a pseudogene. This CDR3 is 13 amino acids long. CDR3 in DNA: TGTGCCAGCAGCGGACAGGGTTCCGGGGAGCTGTTTTTT. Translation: CASSGQGSGELFF.

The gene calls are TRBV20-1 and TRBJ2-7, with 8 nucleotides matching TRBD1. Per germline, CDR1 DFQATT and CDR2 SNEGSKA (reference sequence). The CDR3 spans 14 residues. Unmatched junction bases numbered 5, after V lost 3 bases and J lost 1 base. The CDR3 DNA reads TGCAGTGCTAGTGACGGACAGGGTTCCTACGAGCAGTACTTC. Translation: CSASDGQGSYEQYF.

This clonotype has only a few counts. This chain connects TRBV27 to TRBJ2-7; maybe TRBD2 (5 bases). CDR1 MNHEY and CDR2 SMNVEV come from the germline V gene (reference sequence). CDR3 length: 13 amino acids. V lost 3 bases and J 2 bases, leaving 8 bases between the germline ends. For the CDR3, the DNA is TGTGCCAGCAGTTTCGGGAATGCCTACGAGCAGTACTTC. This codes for CASSFGNAYEQYF.

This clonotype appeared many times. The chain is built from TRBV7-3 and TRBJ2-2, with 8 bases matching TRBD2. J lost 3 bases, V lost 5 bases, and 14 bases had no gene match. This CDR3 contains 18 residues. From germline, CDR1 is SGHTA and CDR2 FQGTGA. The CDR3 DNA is TGTGCCAGCAGCACGCCTCTGACGGGAGGGCCTGACACCGGGGAGCTGTTTTTT. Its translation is CASSTPLTGGPDTGELFF.

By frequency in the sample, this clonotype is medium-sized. Here the CDR3 reads CASSPPGTHEKLFF. DNA of the CDR3: TGTGCCAGCAGCCCCCCCGGGACGCATGAAAAACTGTTTTTT. The chain carries TRBV7-2 and TRBJ1-4; D may be TRBD1 (5 bases). With 5 bases removed from V and 6 bases from J, the gap between germline ends came to 13 bases. The CDR3 sequence is 14 residues long. Germline V lookup: CDR1 SGHTA, CDR2 FQGNSA.

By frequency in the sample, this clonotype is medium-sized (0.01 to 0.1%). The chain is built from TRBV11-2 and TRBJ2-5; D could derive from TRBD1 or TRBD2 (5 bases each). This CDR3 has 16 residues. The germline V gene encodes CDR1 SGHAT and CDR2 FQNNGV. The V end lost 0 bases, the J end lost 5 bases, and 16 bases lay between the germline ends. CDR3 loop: CASSLDRTGGLETQYF. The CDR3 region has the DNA TGTGCCAGCAGCTTAGATAGAACAGGTGGACTGGAGACCCAGTACTTC.

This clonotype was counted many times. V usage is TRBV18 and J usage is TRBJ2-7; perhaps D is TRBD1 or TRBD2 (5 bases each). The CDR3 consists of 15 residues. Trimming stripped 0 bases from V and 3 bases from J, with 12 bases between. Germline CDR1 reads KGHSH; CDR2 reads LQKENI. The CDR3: CASSPPGTVIYEQYF. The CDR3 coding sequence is TGTGCCAGCTCACCACCTGGGACGGTGATCTACGAGCAGTACTTC.

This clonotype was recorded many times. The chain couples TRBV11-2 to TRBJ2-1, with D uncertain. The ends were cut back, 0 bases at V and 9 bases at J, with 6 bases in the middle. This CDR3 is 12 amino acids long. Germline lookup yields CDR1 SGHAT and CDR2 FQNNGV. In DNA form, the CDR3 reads TGTGCCAGCAGCTTAGACCGAGGTGAGCAGTTCTTC. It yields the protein CASSLDRGEQFF.

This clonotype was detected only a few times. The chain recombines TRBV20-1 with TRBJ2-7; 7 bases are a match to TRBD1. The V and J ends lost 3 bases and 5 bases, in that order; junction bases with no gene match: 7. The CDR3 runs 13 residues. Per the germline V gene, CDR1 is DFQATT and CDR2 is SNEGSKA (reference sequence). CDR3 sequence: CSASEADRHEQYF. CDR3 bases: TGCAGTGCTAGTGAAGCGGACAGGCACGAGCAGTACTTC.

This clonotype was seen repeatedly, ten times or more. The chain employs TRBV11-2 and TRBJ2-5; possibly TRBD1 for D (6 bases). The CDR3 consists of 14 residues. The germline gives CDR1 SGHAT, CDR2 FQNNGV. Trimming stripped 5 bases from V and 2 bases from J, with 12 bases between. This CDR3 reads CASSPRGWQETQYF. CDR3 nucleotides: TGTGCCAGCAGCCCTAGGGGGTGGCAAGAGACCCAGTACTTC.

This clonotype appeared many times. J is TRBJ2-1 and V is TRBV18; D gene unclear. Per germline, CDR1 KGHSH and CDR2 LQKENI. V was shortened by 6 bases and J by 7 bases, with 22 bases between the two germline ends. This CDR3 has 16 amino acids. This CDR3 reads CASSQPVGGVGNEQFF. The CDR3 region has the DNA TGTGCCAGCTCCCAACCAGTTGGCGGAGTGGGGAATGAGCAGTTCTTC.

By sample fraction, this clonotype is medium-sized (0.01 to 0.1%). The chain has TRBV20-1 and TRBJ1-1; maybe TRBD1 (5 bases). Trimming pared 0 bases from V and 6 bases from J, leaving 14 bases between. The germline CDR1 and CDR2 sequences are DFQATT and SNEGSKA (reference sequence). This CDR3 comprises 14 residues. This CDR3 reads CSAREGREVAEAFF. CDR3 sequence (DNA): TGCAGTGCTAGAGAGGGCAGGGAGGTTGCTGAAGCTTTCTTT.

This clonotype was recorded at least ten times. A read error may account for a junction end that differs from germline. The CDR3 reads CASSQDKEGQRNTEAFF. CDR3 bases: TGTGCCAGCAGCCAAGATAAGGAGGGGCAACGAAACACTGAAGCCTTCTTT. The chain has TRBV14 and TRBJ1-1, with a weak D call TRBD1 (5 bases). The CDR3 has 17 amino acids. The germline CDR1 and CDR2 sequences are SGHDN and FVKESK.

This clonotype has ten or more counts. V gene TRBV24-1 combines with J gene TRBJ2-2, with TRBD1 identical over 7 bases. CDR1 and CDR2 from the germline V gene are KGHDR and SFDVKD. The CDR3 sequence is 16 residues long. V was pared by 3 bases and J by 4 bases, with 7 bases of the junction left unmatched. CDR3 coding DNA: TGTGCCACCAGTGATGCCGGGACAGAACGCACCGGGGAGCTGTTTTTT. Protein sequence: CATSDAGTERTGELFF.

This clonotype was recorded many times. The CDR3 here is CASSQDSGGGQETQYF. The CDR3 DNA reads TGTGCCAGCAGCCAGGACTCAGGGGGAGGCCAAGAGACCCAGTACTTC. The rearrangement uses TRBV4-2 and TRBJ2-5; D may be TRBD1 (7 bases). V was cut by 3 bases and J by 1 base, with 15 bases left in between. The CDR3 length is 16 residues. Looked up from germline, CDR1 is LGHNA and CDR2 is YNFKEQ.

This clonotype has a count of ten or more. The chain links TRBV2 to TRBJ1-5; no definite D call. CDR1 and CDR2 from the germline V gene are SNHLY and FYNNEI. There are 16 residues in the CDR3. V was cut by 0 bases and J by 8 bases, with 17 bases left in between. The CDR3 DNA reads TGTGCCAGCAGTGAAGCGCTTCGGACCCCCGAGGAGCCCCAGCATTTT. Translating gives CASSEALRTPEEPQHF.

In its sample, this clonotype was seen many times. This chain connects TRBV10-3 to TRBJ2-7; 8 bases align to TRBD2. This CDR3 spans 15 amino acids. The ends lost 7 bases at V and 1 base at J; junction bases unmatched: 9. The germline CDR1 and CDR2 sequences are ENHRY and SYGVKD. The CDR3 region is CAITPEVAGSYEQYF. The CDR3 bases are TGTGCCATCACCCCTGAAGTAGCGGGATCCTACGAGCAGTACTTC.

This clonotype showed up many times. The CDR3 DNA reads TGTGCCAGCAGCTCTCTTAGGGCTAGCGGGACCCACAATGAGCAGTTCTTC. Amino acids: CASSSLRASGTHNEQFF. This sequence joins TRBV7-2 and TRBJ2-1; 9 bases are shared with TRBD2. V trimming: 4 bases; J trimming: 5 bases; junction bases outside the gene matches: 12. This CDR3 contains 17 residues. The germline CDR1 and CDR2 sequences are SGHTA and FQGNSA.